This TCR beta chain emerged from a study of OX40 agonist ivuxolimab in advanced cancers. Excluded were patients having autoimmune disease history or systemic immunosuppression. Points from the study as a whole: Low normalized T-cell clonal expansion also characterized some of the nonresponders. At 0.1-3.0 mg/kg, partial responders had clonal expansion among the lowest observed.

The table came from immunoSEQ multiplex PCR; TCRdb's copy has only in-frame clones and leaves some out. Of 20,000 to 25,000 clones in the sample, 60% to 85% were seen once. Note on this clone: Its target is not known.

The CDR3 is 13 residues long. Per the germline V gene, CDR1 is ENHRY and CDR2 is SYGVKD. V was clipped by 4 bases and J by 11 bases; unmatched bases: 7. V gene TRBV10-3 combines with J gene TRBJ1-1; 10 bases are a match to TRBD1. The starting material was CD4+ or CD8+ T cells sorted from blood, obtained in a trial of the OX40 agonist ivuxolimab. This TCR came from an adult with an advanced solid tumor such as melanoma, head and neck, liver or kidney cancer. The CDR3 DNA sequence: TGTGCCATCAGTGGGGGGACAGGGGAAACGGCTTTCTTT. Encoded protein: CAISGGTGETAFF.